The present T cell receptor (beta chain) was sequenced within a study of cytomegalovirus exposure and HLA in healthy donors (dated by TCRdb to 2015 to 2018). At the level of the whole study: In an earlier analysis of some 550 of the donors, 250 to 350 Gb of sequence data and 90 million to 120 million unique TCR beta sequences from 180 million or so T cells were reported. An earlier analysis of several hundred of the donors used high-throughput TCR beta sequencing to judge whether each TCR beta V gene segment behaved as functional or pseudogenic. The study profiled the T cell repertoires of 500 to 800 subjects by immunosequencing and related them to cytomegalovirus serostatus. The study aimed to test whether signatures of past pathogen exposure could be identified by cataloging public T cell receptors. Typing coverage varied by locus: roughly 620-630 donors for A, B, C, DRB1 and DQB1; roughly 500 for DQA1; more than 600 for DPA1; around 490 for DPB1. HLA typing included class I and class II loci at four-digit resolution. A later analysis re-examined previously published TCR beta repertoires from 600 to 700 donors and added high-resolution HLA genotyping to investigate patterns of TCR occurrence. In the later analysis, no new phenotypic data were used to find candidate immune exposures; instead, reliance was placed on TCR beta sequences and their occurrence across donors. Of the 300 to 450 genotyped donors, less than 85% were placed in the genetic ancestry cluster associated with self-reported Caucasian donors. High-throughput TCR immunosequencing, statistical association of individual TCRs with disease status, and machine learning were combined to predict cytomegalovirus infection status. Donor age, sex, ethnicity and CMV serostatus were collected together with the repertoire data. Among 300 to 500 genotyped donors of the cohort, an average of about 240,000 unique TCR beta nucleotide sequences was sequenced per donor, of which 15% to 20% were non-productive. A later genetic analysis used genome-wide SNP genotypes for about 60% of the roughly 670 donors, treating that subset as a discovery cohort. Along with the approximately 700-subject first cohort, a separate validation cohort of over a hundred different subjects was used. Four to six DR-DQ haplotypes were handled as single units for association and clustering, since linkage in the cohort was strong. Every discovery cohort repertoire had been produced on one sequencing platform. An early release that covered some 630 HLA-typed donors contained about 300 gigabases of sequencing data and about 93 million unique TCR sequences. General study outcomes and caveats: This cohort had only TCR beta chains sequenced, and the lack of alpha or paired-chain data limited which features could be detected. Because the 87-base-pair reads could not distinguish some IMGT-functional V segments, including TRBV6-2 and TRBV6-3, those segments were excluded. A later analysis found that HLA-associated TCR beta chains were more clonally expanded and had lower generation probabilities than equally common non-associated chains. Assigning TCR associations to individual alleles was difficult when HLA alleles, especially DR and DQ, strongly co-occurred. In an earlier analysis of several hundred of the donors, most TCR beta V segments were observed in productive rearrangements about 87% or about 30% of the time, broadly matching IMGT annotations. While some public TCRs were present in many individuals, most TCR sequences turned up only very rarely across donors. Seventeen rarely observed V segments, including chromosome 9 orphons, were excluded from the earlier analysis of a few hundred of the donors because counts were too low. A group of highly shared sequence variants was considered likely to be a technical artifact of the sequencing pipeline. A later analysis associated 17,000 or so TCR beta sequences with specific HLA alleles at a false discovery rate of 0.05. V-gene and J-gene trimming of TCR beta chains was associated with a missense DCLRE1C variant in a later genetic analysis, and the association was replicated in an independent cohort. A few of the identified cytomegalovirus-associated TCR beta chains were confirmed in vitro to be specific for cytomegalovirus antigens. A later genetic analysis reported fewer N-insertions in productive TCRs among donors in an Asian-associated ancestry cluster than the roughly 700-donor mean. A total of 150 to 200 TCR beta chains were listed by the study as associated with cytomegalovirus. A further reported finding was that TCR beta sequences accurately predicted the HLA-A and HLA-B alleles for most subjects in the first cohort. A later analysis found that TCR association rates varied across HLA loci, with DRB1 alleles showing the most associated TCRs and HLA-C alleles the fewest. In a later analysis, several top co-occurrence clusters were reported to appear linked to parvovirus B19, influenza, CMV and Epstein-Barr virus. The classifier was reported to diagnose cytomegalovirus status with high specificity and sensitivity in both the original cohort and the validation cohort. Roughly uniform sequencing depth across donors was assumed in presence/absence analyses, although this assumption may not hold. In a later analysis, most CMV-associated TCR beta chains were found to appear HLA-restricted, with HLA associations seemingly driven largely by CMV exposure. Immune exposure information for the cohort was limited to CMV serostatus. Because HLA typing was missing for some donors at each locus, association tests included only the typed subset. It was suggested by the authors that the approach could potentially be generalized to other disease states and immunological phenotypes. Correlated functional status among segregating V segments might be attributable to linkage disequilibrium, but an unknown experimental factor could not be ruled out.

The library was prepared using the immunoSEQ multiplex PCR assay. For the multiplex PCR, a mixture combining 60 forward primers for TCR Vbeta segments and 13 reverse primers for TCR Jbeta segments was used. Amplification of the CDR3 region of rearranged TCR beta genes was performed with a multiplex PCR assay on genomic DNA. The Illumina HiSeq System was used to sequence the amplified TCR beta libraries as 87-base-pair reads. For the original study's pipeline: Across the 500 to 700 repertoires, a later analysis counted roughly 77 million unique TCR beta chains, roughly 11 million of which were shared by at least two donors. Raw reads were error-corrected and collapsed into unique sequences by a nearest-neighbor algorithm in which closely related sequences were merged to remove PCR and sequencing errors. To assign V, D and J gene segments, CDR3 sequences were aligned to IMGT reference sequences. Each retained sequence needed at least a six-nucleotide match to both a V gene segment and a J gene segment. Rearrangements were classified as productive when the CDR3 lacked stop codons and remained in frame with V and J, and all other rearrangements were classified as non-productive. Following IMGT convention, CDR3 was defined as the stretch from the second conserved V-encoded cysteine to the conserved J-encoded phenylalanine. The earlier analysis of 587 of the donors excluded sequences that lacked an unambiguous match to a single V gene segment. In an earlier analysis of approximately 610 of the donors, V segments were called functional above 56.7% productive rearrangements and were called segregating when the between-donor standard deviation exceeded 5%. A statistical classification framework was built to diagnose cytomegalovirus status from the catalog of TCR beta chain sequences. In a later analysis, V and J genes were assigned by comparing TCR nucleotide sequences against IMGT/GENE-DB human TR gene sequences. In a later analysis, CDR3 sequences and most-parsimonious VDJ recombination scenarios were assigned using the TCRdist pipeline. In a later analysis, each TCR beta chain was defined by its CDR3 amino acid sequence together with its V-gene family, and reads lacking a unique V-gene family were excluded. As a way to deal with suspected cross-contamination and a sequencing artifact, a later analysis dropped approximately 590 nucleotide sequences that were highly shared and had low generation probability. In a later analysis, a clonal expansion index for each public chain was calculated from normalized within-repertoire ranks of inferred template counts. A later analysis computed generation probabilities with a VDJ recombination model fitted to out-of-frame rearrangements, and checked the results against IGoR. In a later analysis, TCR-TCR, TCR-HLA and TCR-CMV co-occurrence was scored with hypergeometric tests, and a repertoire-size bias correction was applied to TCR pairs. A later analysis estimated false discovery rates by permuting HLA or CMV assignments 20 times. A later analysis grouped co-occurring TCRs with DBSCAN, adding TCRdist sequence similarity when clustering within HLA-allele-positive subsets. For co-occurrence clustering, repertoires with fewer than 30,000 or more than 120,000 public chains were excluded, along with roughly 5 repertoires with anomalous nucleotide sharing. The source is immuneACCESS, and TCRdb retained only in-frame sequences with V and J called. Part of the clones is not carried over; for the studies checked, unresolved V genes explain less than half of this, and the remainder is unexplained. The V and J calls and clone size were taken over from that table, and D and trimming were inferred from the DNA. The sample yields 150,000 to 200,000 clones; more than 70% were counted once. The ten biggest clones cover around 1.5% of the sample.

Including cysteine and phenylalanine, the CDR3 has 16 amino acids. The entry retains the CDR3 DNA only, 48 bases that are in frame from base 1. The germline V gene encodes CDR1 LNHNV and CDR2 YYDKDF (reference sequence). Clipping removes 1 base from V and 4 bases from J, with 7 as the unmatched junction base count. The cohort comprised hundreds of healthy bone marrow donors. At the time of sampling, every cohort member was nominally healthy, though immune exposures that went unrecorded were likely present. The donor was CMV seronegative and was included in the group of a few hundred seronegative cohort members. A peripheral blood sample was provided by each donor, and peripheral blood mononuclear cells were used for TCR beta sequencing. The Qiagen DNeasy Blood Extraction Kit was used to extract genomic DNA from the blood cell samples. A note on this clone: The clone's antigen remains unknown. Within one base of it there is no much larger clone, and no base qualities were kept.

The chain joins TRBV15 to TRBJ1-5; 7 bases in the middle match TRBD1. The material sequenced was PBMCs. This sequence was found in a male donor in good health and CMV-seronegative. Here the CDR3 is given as CATSRGRGQVNQPQHF. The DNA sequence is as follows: TGTGCCACCAGCAGAGGTAGAGGACAGGTAAATCAGCCCCAGCATTTT. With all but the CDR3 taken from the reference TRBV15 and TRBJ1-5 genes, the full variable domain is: DAMVIQNPRYQVTQFGKPVTLSCSQTLNHNVMYWYQQKSSQAPKLLFHYYDKDFNNEADTPDNFQSRRPNTSFCFLDIRSPGLGDTAMYLCATSRGRGQVNQPQHFGDGTRLSIL.